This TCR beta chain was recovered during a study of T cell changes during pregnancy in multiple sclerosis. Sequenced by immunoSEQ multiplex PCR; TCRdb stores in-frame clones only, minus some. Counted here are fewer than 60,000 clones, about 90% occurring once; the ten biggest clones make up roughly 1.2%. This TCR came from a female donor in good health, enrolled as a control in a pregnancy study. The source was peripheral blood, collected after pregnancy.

DNA for the CDR3: TGTGCCAGCAGCCCGAGCGGGATGGGTTCCTACAATGAGCAGTTCTTC. Residues: CASSPSGMGSYNEQFF. V gene TRBV9 combines with J gene TRBJ2-1, with 7 positions matching TRBD2. Germline trimming cut 4 bases from V and 1 base from J; bases unmatched to any gene: 8. CDR1 is SGDLS, CDR2 YYNGEE, per germline. This CDR3 has 16 residues.